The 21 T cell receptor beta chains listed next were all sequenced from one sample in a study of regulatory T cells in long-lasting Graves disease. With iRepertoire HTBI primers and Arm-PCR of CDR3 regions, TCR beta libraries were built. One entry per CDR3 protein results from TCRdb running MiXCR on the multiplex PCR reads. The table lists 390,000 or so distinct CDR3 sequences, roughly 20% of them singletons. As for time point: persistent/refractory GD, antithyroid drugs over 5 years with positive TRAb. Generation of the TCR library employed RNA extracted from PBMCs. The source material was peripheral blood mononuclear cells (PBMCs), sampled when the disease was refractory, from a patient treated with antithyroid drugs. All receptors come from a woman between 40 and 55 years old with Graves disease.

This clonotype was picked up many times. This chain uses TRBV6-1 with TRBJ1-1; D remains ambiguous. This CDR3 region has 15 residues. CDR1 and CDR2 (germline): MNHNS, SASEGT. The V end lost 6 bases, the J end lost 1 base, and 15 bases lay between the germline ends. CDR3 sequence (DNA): TGTGCCAGCAGAGAGAGGAGGAGTGGGAACACTGAAGCTTTCTTT. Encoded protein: CASRERRSGNTEAFF.

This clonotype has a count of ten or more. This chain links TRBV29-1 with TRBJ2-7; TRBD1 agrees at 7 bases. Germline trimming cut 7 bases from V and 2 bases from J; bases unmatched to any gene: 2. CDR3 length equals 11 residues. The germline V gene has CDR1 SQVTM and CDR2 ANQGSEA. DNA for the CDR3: TGCAGCGGGGGACAGACCTACGAGCAGTACTTC. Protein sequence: CSGGQTYEQYF.

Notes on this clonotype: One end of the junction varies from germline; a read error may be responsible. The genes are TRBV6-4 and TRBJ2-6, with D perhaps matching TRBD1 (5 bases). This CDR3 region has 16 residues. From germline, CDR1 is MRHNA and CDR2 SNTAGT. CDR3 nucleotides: TGTGCCAGCAGTTCCCCAGAGGTCTCTGGGGCCAACGCCCTGACTTTC. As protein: CASSSPEVSGANALTF.

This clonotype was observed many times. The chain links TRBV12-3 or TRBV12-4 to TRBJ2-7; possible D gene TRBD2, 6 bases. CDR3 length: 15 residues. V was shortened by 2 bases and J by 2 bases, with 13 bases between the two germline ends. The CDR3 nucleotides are TGTGCCAGCAGTTTATCGAGCGGGCCAACCTACGAGCAGTACTTC. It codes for CASSLSSGPTYEQYF.

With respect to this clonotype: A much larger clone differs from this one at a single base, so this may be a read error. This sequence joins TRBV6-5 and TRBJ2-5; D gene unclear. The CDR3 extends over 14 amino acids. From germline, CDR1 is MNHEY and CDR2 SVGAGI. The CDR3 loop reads CASSYNSGQETRYF. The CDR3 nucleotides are TGTGCCAGCAGTTACAATTCAGGCCAAGAGACCCGGTACTTC.

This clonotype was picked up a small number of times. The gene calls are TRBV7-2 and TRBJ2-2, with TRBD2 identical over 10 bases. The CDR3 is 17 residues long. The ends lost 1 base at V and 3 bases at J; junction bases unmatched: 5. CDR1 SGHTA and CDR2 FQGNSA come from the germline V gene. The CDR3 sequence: CASSLVRLAGYTGELFF. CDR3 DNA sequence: TGTGCCAGCAGCTTAGTTAGACTAGCGGGTTACACCGGGGAGCTGTTTTTT.

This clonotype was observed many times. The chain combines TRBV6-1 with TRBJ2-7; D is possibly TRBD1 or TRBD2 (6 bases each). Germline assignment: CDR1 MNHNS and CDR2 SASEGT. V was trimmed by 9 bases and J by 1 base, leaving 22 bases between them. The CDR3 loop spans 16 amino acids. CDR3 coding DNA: TGTGCCAGTTGGGGGCTACCGGGACTCCTATCCTACGAGCAGTACTTC. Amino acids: CASWGLPGLLSYEQYF.

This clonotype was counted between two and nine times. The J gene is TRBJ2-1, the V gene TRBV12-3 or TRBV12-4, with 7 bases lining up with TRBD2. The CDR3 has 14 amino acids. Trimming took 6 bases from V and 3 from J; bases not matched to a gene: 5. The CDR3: CASRRAGSYNEQFF. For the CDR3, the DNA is TGTGCCAGCAGGCGAGCGGGGAGCTACAATGAGCAGTTCTTC.

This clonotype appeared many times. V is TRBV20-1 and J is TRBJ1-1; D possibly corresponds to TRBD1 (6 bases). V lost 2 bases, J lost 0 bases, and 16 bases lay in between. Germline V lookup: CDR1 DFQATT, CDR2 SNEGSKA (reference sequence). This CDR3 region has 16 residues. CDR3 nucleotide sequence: TGCAGTGCTAGAACCAAGGGGGGTATCATGAACACTGAAGCTTTCTTT. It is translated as CSARTKGGIMNTEAFF.

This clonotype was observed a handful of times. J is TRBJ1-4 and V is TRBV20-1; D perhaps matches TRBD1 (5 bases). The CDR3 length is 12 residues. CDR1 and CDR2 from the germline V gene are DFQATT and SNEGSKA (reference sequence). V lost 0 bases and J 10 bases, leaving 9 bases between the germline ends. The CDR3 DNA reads TGCAGTGCTAGAGATTTGGGGGGAAAACTGTTTTTT. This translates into CSARDLGGKLFF.

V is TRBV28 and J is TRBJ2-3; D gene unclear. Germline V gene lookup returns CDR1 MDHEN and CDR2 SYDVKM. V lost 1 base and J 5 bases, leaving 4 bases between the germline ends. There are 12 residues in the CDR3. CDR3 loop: CASSLFEDTQYF. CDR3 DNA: TGTGCCAGCAGTTTATTCGAAGATACGCAGTATTTT.

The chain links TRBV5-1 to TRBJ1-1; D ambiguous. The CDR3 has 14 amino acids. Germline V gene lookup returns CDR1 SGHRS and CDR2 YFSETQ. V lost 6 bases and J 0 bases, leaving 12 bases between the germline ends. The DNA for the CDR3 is TGCGCCAGCACCCGAGGATCGGTGAACACTGAAGCTTTCTTT. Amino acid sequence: CASTRGSVNTEAFF.

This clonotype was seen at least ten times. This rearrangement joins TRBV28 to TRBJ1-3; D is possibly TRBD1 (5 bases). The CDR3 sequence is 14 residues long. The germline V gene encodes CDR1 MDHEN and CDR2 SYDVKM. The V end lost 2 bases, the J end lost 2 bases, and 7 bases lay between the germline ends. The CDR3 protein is CASSLKGAGNTIYF. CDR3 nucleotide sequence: TGTGCCAGCAGTTTAAAAGGGGCTGGAAACACCATATATTTT.

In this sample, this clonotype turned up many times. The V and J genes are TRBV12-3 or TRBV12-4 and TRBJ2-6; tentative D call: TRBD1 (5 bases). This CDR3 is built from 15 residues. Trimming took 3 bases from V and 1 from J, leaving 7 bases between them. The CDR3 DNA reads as TGTGCCAGCAGTTTGTCAGGGTCTGGGGCCAACGTCCTGACTTTC. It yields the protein CASSLSGSGANVLTF.

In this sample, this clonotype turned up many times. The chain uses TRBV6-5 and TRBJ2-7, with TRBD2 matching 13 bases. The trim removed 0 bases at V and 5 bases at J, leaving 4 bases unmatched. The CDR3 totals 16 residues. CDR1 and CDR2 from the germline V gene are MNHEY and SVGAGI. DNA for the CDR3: TGTGCCAGCAGTTACTCAGGACTAGCGGGAGAGAACGAGCAGTACTTC. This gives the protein CASSYSGLAGENEQYF.

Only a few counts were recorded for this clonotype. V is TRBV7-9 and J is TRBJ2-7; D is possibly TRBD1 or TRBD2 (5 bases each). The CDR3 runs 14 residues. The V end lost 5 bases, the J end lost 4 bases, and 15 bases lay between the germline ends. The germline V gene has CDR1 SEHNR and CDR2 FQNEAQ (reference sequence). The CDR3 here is CASSARDGAYEQYF. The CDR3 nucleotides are TGTGCCAGCAGCGCCCGGGACGGAGCTTACGAGCAGTACTTC.

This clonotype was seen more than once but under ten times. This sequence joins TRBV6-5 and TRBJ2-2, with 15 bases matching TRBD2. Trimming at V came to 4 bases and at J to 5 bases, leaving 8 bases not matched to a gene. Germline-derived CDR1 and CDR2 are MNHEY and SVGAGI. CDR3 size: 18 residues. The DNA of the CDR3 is TGTGCCAGCAGTTCCCACACCGGACTAGCGGGGGGGACCGGGGAGCTGTTTTTT. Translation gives CASSSHTGLAGGTGELFF.

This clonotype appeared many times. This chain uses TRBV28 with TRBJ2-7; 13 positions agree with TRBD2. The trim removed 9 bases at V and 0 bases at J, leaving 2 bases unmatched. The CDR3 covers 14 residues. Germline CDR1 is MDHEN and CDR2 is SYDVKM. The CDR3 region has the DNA TGTGCCAGTAGGACTAGCGGGAGCTCCTACGAGCAGTACTTC. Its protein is CASRTSGSSYEQYF.

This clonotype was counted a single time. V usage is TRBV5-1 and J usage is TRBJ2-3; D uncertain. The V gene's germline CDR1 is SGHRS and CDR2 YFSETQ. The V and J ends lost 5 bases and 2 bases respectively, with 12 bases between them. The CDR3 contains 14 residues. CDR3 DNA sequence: TGCGCCAGCAGAGCCACGAGCCTCACAGATACGCAGTATTTT. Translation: CASRATSLTDTQYF.

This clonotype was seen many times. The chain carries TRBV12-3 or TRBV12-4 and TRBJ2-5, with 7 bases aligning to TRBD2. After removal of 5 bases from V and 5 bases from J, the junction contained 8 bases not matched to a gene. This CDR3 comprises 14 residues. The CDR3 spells CASSRDYGSETQYF. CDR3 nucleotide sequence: TGTGCCAGCAGTCGGGACTATGGCAGCGAGACCCAGTACTTC.

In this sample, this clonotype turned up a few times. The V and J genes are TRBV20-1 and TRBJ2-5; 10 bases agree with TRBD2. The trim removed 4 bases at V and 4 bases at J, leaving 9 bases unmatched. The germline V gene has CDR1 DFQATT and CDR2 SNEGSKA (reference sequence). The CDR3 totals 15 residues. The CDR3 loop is CSATPIAGGGETQYF. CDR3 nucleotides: TGCAGTGCTACCCCCATAGCGGGAGGCGGAGAGACCCAGTACTTC.